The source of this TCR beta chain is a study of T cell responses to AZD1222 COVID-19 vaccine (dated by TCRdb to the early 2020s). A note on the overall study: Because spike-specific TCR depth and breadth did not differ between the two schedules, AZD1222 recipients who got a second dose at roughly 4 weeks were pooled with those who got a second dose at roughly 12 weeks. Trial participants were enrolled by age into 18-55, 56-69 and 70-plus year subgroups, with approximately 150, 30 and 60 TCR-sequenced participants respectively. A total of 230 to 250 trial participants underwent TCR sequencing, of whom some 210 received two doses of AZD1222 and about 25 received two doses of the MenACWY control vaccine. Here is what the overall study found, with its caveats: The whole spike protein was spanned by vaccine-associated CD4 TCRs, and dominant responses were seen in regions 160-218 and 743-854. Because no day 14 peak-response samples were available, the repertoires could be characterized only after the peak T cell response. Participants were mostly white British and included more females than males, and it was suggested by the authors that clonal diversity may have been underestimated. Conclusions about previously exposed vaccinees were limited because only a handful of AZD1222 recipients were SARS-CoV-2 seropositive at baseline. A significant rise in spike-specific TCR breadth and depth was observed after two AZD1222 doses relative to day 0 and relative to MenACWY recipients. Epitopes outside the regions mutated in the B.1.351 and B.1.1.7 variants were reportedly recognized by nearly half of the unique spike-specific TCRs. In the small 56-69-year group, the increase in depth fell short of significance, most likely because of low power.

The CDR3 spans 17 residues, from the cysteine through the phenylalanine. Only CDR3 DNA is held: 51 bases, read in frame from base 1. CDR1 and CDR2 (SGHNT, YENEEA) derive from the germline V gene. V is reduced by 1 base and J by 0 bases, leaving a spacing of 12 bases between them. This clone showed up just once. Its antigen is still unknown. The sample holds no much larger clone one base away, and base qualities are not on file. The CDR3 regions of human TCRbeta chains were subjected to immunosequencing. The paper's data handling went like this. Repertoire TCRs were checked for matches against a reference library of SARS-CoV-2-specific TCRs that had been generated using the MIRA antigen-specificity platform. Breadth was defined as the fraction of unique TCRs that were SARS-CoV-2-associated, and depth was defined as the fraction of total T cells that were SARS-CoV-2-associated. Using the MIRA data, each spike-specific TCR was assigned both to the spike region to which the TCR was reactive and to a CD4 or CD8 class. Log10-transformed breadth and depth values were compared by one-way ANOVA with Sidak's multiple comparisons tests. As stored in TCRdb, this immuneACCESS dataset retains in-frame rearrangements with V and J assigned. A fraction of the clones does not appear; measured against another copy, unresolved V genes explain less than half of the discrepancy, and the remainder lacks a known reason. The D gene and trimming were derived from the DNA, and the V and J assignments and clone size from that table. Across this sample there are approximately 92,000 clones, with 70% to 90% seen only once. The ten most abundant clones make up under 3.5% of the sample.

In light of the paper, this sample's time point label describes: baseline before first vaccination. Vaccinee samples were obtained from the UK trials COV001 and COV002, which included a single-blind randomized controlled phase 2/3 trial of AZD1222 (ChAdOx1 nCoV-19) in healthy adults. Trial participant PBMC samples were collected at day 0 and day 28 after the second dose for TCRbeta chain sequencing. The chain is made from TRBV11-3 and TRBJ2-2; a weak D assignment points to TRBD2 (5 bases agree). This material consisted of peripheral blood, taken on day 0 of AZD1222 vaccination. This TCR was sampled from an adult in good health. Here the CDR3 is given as CASSLGRGPPNTGELFF. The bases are TGTGCCAGCAGCTTAGGACGCGGGCCCCCGAACACCGGGGAGCTGTTTTTT.